A single sample is the source of the 27 T cell receptor beta chains below, sequenced in a study of shared clonotypes between healthy human individuals. The repertoire was sequenced with immunoSEQ multiplex PCR; TCRdb's copy has only in-frame clones and lacks some. The sample has approximately 640,000 clones; about 90% are singletons. The sample comprised memory CD8+ T cells from PBMCs. This sample's subset: CD45RO+ cells pooled with CCR7-negative TemRA cells. The receptors shown here come from a young man in good health. Some clones in this sample may be carry-over from other donors' samples.

The chain combines TRBV7-9 with TRBJ1-3; D uncertain. The V end was cut by 6 bases, the J end by 11 bases, with 17 bases between. Looked up from germline, CDR1 is SEHNR and CDR2 is FQNEAQ (reference sequence). The CDR3 consists of 13 residues. Here the CDR3 DNA reads TGTGCCAGCAGTCCGAAGGACCGGCCTCCCATATATTTT. This gives the protein CASSPKDRPPIYF. Full variable domain (missing parts from reference TRBV7-9 and TRBJ1-3): DTGVSQNPRHKITKRGQNVTFRCDPISEHNRLYWYRQTLGQGPEFLTYFQNEAQLEKSRLLSDRFSAERPKGSFSTLEIQRTEQGDSAMYLCASSPKDRPPIYFGEGSWLTVV.

The chain has TRBV10-3 and TRBJ1-2; D unclear. This CDR3 contains 13 residues. The V gene's germline CDR1 is ENHRY and CDR2 SYGVKD. The V and J ends lost 2 bases and 7 bases respectively, with 11 bases between them. The CDR3 protein is CAISEGLRGGYTF. The DNA of the CDR3 is TGTGCCATCAGTGAGGGGCTGAGAGGTGGCTACACCTTC.

The rearrangement joins TRBV19 to TRBJ1-2; tentative D call: TRBD1 (6 bases). Germline-derived CDR1 and CDR2 are LNHDA and SQIVND (reference sequence). The V end lost 3 bases, the J end lost 4 bases, and 12 bases lay between the germline ends. There are 14 residues in the CDR3. CDR3 protein: CASSMSTGTYGYTF. CDR3 sequence (DNA): TGTGCCAGTAGTATGTCAACAGGGACCTATGGCTACACCTTC.

The CDR3 is CASSRGAAGTDTQYF. For the CDR3, the DNA is TGTGCCAGCAGTCGGGGAGCGGCGGGGACAGATACGCAGTATTTT. The chain has TRBV27 and TRBJ2-3, with D tentatively TRBD2 (6 bases). The V end was cut by 5 bases, the J end by 3 bases, with 15 bases between. The CDR3 loop spans 15 amino acids. Looked up from germline, CDR1 is MNHEY and CDR2 is SMNVEV (reference sequence).

The chain links TRBV11-2 to TRBJ1-2; 7 bases align to TRBD1. V lost 4 bases, J lost 1 base, and 6 bases stayed unmatched. Germline-derived CDR1 and CDR2 are SGHAT and FQNNGV. The length of the CDR3 is 15 residues. This CDR3 is CASSSTGEGNYGYTF. Written as DNA, the CDR3 is TGTGCCAGCAGCTCCACAGGGGAGGGTAACTATGGCTACACCTTC.

The chain links TRBV27 to TRBJ2-5; perhaps TRBD1 as D (6 bases). The closer fit of TRBJ2-7 to the DNA end suggests the J call may be wrong. The CDR3 totals 13 residues. Germline V gene data show CDR1 as MNHEY and CDR2 as SMNVEV (reference sequence). CDR3 protein: CASSLGHNYEQYF. The CDR3, as DNA: TGTGCCAGCAGTTTGGGACACAACTACGAGCAGTACTTC.

This clone has only a few counts. The chain employs TRBV4-1 and TRBJ1-1; no clear D. This CDR3 comprises 14 residues. Looked up from germline, CDR1 is MGHRA and CDR2 is YSYEKL. The ends were cut back, 1 base at V and 1 base at J, with 7 bases in the middle. The CDR3 region has the DNA TGCGCCAGCAGCCAAGGGGCGGGGAACACTGAAGCTTTCTTT. Its protein is CASSQGAGNTEAFF.

The chain has TRBV30 and TRBJ2-5; 8 nucleotides align to TRBD2. The J call may be wrong; the DNA end is better matched by TRBJ2-7. The germline V gene encodes CDR1 GTSNPN and CDR2 SVGIG (reference sequence). The CDR3 extends over 13 amino acids. As DNA, the CDR3 is TGTGCCTCTTTGCGGGGGGCGACCTACGAGCAGTACTTC. This translates into CASLRGATYEQYF.

The J gene is TRBJ2-7, the V gene TRBV19, with 7 bases fitting TRBD1. Trimming cost V 5 bases and J 5 bases; bases outside gene matches: 18. The CDR3 runs 17 residues. Germline V CDR1 and CDR2: LNHDA, SQIVND (reference sequence). The CDR3: CASSFEGAPYVFDEQYF. The CDR3 DNA is TGTGCCAGTAGTTTTGAGGGGGCCCCCTATGTTTTCGACGAGCAGTACTTC.

The rearrangement uses TRBV7-8 and TRBJ1-2; D remains unclear. This CDR3 has 16 residues. Trimming removed 5 bases from V and 4 bases from J, with 20 bases in between. Germline lookup yields CDR1 SGHVS and CDR2 FQNEAQ. The CDR3 spells CASSISRSRKTYGYTF. Written as DNA, the CDR3 is TGTGCCAGCAGCATATCGCGGTCCCGAAAGACCTATGGCTACACCTTC.

This clone was seen repeatedly, ten times or more. The CDR3 protein is CASSHDPGGETQYF. The DNA of the CDR3 is TGTGCCAGCAGCCATGACCCAGGGGGAGAGACCCAGTACTTC. This sequence joins TRBV6-6 and TRBJ2-5; 7 bases are shared with TRBD1. The CDR3 contains 14 residues. Per germline, CDR1 MNHNY and CDR2 SVGAGI (reference sequence). V lost 6 bases, J lost 4 bases, and 8 bases stayed unmatched.

This clone was detected only a few times. This chain joins TRBV27 and TRBJ1-2, with D tentatively TRBD1 (6 bases). CDR1 is MNHEY, CDR2 SMNVEV, per germline (reference sequence). The CDR3 totals 11 residues. Trimming shortened V by 10 bases and J by 6 bases, and 12 bases separated the two germline ends. The CDR3 protein is CATWTVHGYTF. The CDR3 nucleotides are TGTGCCACCTGGACAGTCCATGGCTACACCTTC.

In the case of this clone: Different DNA sequences within this sample yield the same CDR3. This chain links TRBV27 with TRBJ2-7; D remains ambiguous. V gave up 6 bases and J gave up 0 bases, with 6 bases separating them. The germline CDR1 and CDR2 sequences are MNHEY and SMNVEV (reference sequence). The CDR3 has 12 residues. CDR3 coding DNA: TGTGCCAGCAGCTATAACTCCTACGAGCAGTACTTC. Translated, it gives CASSYNSYEQYF.

The gene calls are TRBV9 and TRBJ1-4, with D hard to call. CDR3 length: 16 amino acids. The germline gives CDR1 SGDLS, CDR2 YYNGEE. V gave up 0 bases and J gave up 5 bases, with 14 bases separating them. In nucleotides, the CDR3 is TGTGCCAGCAGCGTAGTCGGTGCAGGTGGGAATGAAAAACTGTTTTTT. As protein: CASSVVGAGGNEKLFF.

V and J are TRBV27 and TRBJ2-2; D might be TRBD1 or TRBD2, each matching 5 bases. The CDR3 has 15 residues. V was shortened by 6 bases and J by 4 bases, with 15 bases between the two germline ends. Per germline, CDR1 MNHEY and CDR2 SMNVEV (reference sequence). Here the CDR3 DNA reads TGTGCCAGCAGGGCCGGGACCAGGAGCACCGGGGAGCTGTTTTTT. Its translation: CASRAGTRSTGELFF.

V gene TRBV9 combines with J gene TRBJ1-3; perhaps TRBD1 as D (6 bases). The CDR3 sequence is 14 residues long. Deletions cut 4 bases from V and 4 bases from J, with 12 bases between. CDR1 is SGDLS and CDR2 is YYNGEE in the germline V gene. This CDR3 reads CASSPRTVGNTIYF. In DNA form, the CDR3 reads TGTGCCAGCAGCCCCCGGACAGTAGGAAACACCATATATTTT.

V gene TRBV13 combines with J gene TRBJ2-1; a possible D gene is TRBD2 (5 bases). The CDR3 sequence is 15 residues long. The V and J ends lost 0 bases and 7 bases respectively, with 13 bases between them. Germline assignment: CDR1 PRHDT and CDR2 FYEKMQ (reference sequence). CDR3 in DNA: TGTGCCAGCAGCTTAGGCCTAAGGGAGAGAAATGAGCAGTTCTTC. Translation: CASSLGLRERNEQFF.

This chain joins TRBV5-6 and TRBJ2-5; TRBD2 is a possible D gene (6 bases). The J call is doubtful: the DNA matches TRBJ2-7 better. The CDR3 spans 13 residues. The germline V gene encodes CDR1 SGHDT and CDR2 YYEEEE. In nucleotides, the CDR3 is TGTGCCAGCAGCTTTGGGGGAGGCTACGAGCAGTACTTC. This translates into CASSFGGGYEQYF.

The chain links TRBV27 to TRBJ1-2; the D is unclear. Germline assignment: CDR1 MNHEY and CDR2 SMNVEV (reference sequence). The CDR3 is 14 residues long. Trimming shortened V by 0 bases and J by 6 bases, and 11 bases separated the two germline ends. CDR3 sequence: CASSLSNHGNGYTF. The CDR3, as DNA: TGTGCCAGCAGTTTATCGAACCATGGGAATGGCTACACCTTC.

The chain links TRBV11-2 to TRBJ1-3; TRBD1 matches 9 bases. CDR1 is SGHAT, CDR2 FQNNGV, per germline. Germline trimming cut 1 base from V and 8 bases from J; bases unmatched to any gene: 9. The CDR3 loop spans 16 amino acids. The CDR3 DNA follows: TGTGCCAGCAGCTTAGGGACCGGGACAGGGCTCGACACCATATATTTT. Its translation is CASSLGTGTGLDTIYF.

DNA for the CDR3: TGTGCCAGCAGCCCCGACGCGATACAGGGACTGGAGGGCTACACCTTC. Its protein product is CASSPDAIQGLEGYTF. The chain uses TRBV5-6 and TRBJ1-2; D might be TRBD1 (6 bases). In germline, CDR1 is SGHDT, CDR2 YYEEEE. This CDR3 is built from 16 residues. Trimming took 4 bases from V and 8 from J, leaving 24 bases between them.

With respect to this clone: A far larger clone differs by one base, so this is likely a read error. The J gene is TRBJ2-3, the V gene TRBV11-2, with 10 bases that match TRBD2. In germline, CDR1 is SGHAT, CDR2 FQNNGV. Germline trimming cut 6 bases from V and 1 base from J; bases unmatched to any gene: 4. The CDR3 totals 15 residues. Here the CDR3 reads CASSPGTSGTDTQYF. As DNA, the CDR3 is TGTGCCAGCAGTCCCGGGACTAGCGGCACAGATACGCAGTATTTT.

The rearrangement uses TRBV28 and TRBJ2-7; 9 bases are a match to TRBD2. Trimming at V came to 6 bases and at J to 2 bases, leaving 8 bases not matched to a gene. Germline-derived CDR1 and CDR2 are MDHEN and SYDVKM. The CDR3 totals 15 residues. The DNA for the CDR3 is TGTGCCAGCAGAAACCCAGCGGGAGGCGCCTACGAGCAGTACTTC. It encodes CASRNPAGGAYEQYF. The variable domain in full, completed from reference TRBV28 and TRBJ2-7, reads DVKVTQSSRYLVKRTGEKVFLECVQDMDHENMFWYRQDPGLGLRLIYFSYDVKMKEKGDIPEGYSVSREKKERFSLILESASTNQTSMYLCASRNPAGGAYEQYFGPGTRLTVT.

V is TRBV19 and J is TRBJ1-1; no clear D. In germline, CDR1 is LNHDA, CDR2 SQIVND (reference sequence). V gave up 6 bases and J gave up 5 bases, with 13 bases separating them. The CDR3 length is 13 residues. CDR3 DNA: TGTGCCAGTAGGGACGGACCATTTACTGAAGCTTTCTTT. Its protein is CASRDGPFTEAFF.

The table lists this clone with a few counts. The V call is TRBV5-6, the J call TRBJ1-1; D is perhaps TRBD1 (6 bases). Germline values: CDR1 SGHDT, CDR2 YYEEEE. V was trimmed by 2 bases and J by 3 bases, leaving 8 bases between them. The CDR3 sequence is 13 residues long. The CDR3 DNA follows: TGTGCCAGCAGCTTCGGGGGGCACACTGAAGCTTTCTTT. Protein: CASSFGGHTEAFF.

V is TRBV9 and J is TRBJ2-1; 8 bases map to TRBD2. The V and J ends lost 4 bases and 9 bases, in that order; junction bases with no gene match: 15. Germline loops: CDR1 SGDLS, CDR2 YYNGEE. The CDR3 is made up of 16 amino acids. CDR3 loop: CASSPGPERGLTEQFF. DNA of the CDR3: TGTGCCAGCAGCCCAGGACCGGAGCGGGGGCTAACTGAGCAGTTCTTC.

J is TRBJ2-7 and V is TRBV6-6; 9 bases fit TRBD2. From germline, CDR1 is MNHNY and CDR2 SVGAGI (reference sequence). This CDR3 region has 14 residues. The V gene end was trimmed by 8 bases and the J gene end by 2 bases; junction bases not matched to a gene: 7. CDR3 in amino acids: CASGSSGGTYEQYF. The DNA for the CDR3 is TGTGCCAGCGGTAGTAGCGGGGGTACCTACGAGCAGTACTTC.